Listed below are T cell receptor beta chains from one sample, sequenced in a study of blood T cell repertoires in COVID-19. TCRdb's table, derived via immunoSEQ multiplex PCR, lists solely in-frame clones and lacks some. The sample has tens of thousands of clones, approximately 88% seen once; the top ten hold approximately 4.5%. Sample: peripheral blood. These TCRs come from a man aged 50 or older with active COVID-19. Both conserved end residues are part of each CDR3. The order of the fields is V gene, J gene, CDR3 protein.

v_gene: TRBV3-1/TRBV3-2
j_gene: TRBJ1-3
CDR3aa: CASSQVTGTGNTIYF

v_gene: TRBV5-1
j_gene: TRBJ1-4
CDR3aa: CASSFNRGKGEKLFF

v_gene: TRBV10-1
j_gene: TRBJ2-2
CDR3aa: CASTASGGAIAGELFF

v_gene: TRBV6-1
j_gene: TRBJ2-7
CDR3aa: CASSEGAGPDEQYF

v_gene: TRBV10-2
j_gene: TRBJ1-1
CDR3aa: CASSSRQGQTEAFF

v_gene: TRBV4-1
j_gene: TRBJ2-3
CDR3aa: CASSPGLAGGPITDTQYF

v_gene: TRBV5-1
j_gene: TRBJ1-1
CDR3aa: CASSSLSGVPEAFF

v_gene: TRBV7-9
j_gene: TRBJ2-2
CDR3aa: CATQPPGLAGAHTGELFF

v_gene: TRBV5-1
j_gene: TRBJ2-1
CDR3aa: CASSVTSGLIYNEQFF

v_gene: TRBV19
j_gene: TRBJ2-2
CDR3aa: CASRPGTKNTGELFF

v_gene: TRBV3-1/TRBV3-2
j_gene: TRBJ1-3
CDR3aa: CASSQGKGAPPLRSGNTIYF

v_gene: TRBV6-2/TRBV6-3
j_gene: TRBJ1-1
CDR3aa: CASSTRTGMNTEAFF

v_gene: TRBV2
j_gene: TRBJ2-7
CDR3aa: CASAWADEQYF

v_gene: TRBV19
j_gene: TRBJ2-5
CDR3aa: CASSIWAGKGQETQYF

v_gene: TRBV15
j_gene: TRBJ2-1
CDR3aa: CATSTEVLAIPNEQFF

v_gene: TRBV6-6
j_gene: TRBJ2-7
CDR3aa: CASMVGQGLYEQYF

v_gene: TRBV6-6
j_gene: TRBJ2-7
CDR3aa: CASSPPTGQGTSGEEYEQYF

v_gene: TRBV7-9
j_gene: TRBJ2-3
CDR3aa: CASSLGQGAGTDTQYF

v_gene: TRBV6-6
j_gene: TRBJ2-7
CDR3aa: CASSYYQGYEQYF

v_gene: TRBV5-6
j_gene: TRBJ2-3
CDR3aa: CASSLAAGAPTDTQYF

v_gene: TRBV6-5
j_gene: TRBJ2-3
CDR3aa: CASSSIAGSTDTQYF

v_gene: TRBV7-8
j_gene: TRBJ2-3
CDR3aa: CASSLGRQASTDTQYF

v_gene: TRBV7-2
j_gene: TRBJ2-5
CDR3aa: CASSLTGGETQYF

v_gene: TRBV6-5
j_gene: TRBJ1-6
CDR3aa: CASSYGSHANSPLHF

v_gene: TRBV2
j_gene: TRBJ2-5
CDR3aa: CASKQGETQYF